The clone carrying this TCR beta chain was seen only a few times. Its antigen is unknown. Noted time point: week 35, safety follow-up. It was 300 ug of mutant IDH1 20-mer peptide that made up each vaccine dose, given with topical imiquimod. The data belong to a study of a mutant IDH1 vaccine in newly diagnosed glioma. For the study at large: Vaccines were begun 4-6 weeks after radiotherapy alone, or with temozolomide cycles. Week 35 was safety follow-up visit V12; week 47 was end-of-study visit V13.

TCRdb keeps only in-frame clones here, not all; method: immunoSEQ multiplex PCR. Of tens of thousands of clones listed, around 81% are singletons. This CDR3 has 14 amino acids. Germline V CDR1 and CDR2: MGHRA, YSYEKL. Trimming took off 0 bases at V and 6 bases at J, with 9 bases between the two ends. This specimen consisted of PBMCs, obtained from a glioma patient whose treatment included an IDH1 peptide vaccine. The receptor comes from a woman aged 40 to 55 with glioma. Some clones in this sample may be carry-over from other donors' samples. J is TRBJ1-5 and V is TRBV4-1, with D possibly being TRBD1 (6 bases). CDR3 in amino acids: CASSQETGSQPQHF. DNA for the CDR3: TGCGCCAGCAGCCAAGAGACAGGCAGTCAGCCCCAGCATTTT.